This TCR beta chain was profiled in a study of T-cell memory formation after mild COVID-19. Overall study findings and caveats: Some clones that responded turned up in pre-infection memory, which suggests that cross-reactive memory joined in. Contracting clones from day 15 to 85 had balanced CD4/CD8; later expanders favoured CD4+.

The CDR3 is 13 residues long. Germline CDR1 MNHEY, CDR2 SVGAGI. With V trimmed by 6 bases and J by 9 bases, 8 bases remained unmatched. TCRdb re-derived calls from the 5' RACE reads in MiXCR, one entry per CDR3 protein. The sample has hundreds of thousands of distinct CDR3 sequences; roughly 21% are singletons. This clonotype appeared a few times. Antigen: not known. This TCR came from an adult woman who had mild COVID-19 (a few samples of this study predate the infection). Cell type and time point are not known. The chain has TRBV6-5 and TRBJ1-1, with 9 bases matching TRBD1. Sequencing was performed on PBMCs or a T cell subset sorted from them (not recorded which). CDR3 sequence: CASRSGTGRKAFF. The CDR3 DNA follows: TGTGCCAGCAGGTCCGGGACAGGGCGAAAAGCTTTCTTT.